Listed here is a single TCR beta chain. Its specificity is not known. The sample belongs to a study of vaccination and CD4 T cells after COVID-19. Stated treatment: roughly 10-day PBMC culture with coronavirus spike peptide pools or control peptides (ViraFEST assay). The assay that was used to sequence DNA from cultured CD4+ T cells was the Oncomine TCR Beta short-read assay. Genomic DNA from cultured CD4+ T cells was extracted. TCRdb called the PCR reads again in MiXCR, with one record for every CDR3 protein. The data show approximately 18,000 distinct CDR3 sequences, about half seen once. V was trimmed by 1 base and J by 0 bases, leaving 5 bases between them. The germline CDR1 and CDR2 sequences are SEHNR and FQNEAQ (reference sequence). The CDR3 extends over 14 amino acids.

This clonotype was obtained from a human donor who had recovered from COVID-19. The chain is built from TRBV7-9 and TRBJ2-3; D gene unclear. Specimen: CD4+ T cells from blood, cultured in vitro, collected after SARS-CoV-2 vaccination. Here the CDR3 DNA reads TGTGCCAGCAGCTTAGGCCGGAGCACAGATACGCAGTATTTT. It codes for CASSLGRSTDTQYF.